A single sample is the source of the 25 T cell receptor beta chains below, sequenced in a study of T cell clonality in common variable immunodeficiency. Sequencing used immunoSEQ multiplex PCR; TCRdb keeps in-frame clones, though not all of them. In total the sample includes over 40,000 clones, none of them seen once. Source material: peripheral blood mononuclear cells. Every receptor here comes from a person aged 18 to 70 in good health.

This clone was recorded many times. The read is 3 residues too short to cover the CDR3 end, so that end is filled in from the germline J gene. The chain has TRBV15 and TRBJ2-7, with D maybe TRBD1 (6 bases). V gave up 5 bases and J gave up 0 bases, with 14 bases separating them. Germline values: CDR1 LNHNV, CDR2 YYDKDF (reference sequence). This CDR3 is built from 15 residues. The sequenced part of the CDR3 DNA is TGTGCCACCAGCCGCTCACGGACAGCCTCCTACGAG. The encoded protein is CATSRSRTASYE. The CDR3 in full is CATSRSRTASYEQYF.

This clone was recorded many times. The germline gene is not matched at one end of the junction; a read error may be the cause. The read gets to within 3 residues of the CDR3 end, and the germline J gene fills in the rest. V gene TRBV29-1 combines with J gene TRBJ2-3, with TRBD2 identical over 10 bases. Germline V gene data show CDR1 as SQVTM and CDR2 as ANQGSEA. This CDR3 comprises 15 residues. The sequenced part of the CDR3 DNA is TGCAGCGTTACCGGACTAGCGGCCGGCACTGATACG. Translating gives CSVTGLAAGTDT. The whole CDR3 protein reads CSVTGLAAGTDTQYF.

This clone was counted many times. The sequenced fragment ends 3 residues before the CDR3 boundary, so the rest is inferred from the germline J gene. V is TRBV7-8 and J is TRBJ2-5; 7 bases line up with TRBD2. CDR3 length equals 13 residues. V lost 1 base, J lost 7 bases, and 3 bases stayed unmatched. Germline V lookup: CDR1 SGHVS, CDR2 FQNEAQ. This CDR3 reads CASSLGGEGTQYF. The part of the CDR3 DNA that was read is TGTGCCAGCAGCTTAGGCGGGGAGGGGACC.

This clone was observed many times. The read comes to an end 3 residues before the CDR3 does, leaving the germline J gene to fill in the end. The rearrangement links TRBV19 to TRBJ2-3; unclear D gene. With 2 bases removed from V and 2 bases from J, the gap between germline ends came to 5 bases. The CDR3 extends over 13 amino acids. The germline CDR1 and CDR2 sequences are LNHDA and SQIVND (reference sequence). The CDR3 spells CASSISFTDTQYF. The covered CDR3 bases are TGTGCCAGTAGTATATCGTTCACAGATACG.

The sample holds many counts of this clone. The CDR3 region is CAWSVPRGTQYF. Partial CDR3 DNA: TGTGCCTGGAGTGTACCCAGGGGGACG. The V call is TRBV30, the J call TRBJ2-3, with 7 bases aligning to TRBD1. Coverage ceases 3 residues before the CDR3 finishes, and the germline J gene fills in the end. Germline V gives CDR1 GTSNPN, CDR2 SVGIG (reference sequence). This CDR3 is built from 12 residues.

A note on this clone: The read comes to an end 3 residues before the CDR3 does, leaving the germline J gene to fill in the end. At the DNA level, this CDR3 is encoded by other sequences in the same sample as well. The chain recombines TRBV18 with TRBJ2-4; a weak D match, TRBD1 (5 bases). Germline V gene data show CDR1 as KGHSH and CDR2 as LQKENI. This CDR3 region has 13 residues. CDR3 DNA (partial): TGTGCCAGCTCACCCGACAGCAACTATGGT. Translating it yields CASSPDSNYG. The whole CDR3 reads CASSPDSNYGQYF.

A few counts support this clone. CDR3: CAWSNRLGTGTTKNIYTF. The part of the CDR3 DNA that was read is TGTGCCTGGAGTAATCGTCTCGGGACAGGGACAACCAAAAACATC. V usage is TRBV30 and J usage is TRBJ1-2; 9 bases align to TRBD1. Coverage ceases 3 residues before the CDR3 finishes, and the germline J gene fills in the end. This CDR3 contains 18 residues. The germline CDR1 and CDR2 sequences are GTSNPN and SVGIG (reference sequence).

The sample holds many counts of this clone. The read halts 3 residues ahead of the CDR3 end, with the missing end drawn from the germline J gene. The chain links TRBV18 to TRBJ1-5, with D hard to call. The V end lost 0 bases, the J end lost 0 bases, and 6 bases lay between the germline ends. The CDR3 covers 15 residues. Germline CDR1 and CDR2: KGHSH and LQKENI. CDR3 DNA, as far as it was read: TGTGCCAGCTCACCACCGGGCTATAGCAATCAGCCC. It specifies CASSPPGYSNQP. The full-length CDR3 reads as CASSPPGYSNQPQHF.

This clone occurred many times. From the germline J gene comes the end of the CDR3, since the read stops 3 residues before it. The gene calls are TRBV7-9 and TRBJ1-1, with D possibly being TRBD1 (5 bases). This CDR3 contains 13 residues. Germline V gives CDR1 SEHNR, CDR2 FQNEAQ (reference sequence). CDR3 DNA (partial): TGTGCCAGCAGCTTGGGGACCGCGGGGAAA. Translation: CASSLGTAGK. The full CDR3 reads CASSLGTAGKAFF.

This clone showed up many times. The CDR3 bases that were read are TGCAGTGCTAGAGCGACTAGCGGGTCGGCCAATGAG. Its translation: CSARATSGSANE. The CDR3 in its entirety is CSARATSGSANEQFF. The chain combines TRBV20-1 with TRBJ2-1; 10 positions agree with TRBD2. The read terminates 3 residues before the CDR3 end, so the remaining end is supplied by the germline J gene. CDR1 DFQATT and CDR2 SNEGSKA come from the germline V gene (reference sequence). J gave up 6 bases and V 1 base, and 6 bases lay outside the gene matches. The CDR3 totals 15 residues.

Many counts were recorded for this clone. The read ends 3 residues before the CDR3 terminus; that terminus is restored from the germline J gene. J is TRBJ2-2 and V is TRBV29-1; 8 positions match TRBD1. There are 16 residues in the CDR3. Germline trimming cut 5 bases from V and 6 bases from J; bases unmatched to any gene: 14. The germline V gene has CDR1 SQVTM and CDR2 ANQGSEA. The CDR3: CSVYGRGRVRAGELFF. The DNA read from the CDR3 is TGCAGCGTTTACGGCAGGGGGCGGGTTAGGGCCGGGGAG.

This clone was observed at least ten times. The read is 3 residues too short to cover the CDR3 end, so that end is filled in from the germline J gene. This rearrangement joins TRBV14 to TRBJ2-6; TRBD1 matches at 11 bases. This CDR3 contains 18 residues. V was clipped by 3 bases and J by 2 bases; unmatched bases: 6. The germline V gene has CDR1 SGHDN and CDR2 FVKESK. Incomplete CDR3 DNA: TGTGCCAGCAGCCACCCACCGGGACAGGGGGCTGGGGCCAACGTC. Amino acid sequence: CASSHPPGQGAGANV. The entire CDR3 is CASSHPPGQGAGANVLTF.

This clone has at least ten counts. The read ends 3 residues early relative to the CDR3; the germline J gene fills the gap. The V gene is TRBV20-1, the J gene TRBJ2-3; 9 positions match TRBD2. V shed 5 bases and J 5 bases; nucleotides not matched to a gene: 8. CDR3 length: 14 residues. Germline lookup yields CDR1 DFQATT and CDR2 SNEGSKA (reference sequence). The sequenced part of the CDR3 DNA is TGCAGTGCTGCCACTAGCGGGTTGGTAGATACG. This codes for CSAATSGLVDT. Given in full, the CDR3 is CSAATSGLVDTQYF.

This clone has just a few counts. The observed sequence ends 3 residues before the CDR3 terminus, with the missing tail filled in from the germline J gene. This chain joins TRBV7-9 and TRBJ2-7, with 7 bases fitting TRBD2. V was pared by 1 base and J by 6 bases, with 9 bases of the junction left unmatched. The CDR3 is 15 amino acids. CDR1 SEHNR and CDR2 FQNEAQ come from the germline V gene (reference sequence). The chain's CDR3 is CASSLGRSGLLEQYF. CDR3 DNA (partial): TGTGCCAGCAGCTTAGGGAGATCGGGACTACTCGAG.

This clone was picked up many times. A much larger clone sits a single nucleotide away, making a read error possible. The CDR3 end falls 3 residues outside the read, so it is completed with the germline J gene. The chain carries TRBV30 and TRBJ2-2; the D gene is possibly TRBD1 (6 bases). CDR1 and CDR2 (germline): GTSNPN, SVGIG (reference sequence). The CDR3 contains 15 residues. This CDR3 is CAWSVGGSGANVLFF. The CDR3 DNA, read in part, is TGTGCCTGGAGTGTAGGGGGTTCTGGGGCCAACGTG.

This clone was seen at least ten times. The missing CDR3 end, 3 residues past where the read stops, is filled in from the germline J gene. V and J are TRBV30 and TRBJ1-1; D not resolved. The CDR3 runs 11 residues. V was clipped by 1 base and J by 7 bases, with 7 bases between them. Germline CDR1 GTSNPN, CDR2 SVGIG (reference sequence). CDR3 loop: CAWSDKGEAFF. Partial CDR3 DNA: TGTGCCTGGAGTGATAAAGGTGAA.

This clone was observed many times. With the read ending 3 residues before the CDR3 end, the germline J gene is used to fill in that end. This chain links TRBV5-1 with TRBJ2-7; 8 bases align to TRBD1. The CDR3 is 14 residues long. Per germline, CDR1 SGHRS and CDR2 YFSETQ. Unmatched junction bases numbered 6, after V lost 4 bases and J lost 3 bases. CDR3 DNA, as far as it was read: TGCGCCAGCAGCGCGGGACAGGAGATCTACGAG. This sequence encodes CASSAGQEIYE. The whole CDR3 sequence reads CASSAGQEIYEQYF.

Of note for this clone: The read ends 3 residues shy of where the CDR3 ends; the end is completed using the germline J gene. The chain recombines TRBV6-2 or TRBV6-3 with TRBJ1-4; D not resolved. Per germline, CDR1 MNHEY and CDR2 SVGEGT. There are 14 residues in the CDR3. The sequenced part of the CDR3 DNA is TGTGCCAGCAGTTCGTTCCCCTATAATTCACCA. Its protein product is CASSSFPYNSP. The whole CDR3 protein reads CASSSFPYNSPLFF.

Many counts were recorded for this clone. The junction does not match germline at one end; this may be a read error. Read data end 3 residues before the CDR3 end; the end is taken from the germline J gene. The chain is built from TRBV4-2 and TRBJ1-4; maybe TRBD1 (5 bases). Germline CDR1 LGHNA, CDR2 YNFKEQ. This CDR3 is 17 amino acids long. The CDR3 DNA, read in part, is TGCGCCAGCAGCCAAGTGGCGGGGGGATATGGATTCTCACCA. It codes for CASSQVAGGYGFSP. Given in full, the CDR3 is CASSQVAGGYGFSPLFF.

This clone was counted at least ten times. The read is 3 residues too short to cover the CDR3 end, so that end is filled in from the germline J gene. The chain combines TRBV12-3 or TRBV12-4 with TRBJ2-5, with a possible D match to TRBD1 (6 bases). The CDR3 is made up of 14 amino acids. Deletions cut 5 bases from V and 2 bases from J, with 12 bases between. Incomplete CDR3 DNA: TGTGCCAGCAGTACCTCAGGGGAACAAGAGACC. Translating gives CASSTSGEQET. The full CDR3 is CASSTSGEQETQYF.

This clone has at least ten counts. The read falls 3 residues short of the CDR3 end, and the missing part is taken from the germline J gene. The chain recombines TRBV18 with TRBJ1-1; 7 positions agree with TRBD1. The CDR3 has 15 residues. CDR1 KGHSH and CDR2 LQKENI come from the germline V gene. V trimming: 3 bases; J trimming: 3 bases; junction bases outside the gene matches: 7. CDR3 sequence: CASSPTTGRYTEAFF. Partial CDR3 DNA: TGTGCCAGCTCACCGACGACAGGGAGGTACACTGAA.

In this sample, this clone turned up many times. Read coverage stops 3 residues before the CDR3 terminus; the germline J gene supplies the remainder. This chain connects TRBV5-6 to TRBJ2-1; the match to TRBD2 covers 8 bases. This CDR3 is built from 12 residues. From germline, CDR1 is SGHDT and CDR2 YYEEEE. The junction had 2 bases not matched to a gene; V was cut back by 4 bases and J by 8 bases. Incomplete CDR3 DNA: TGTGCCAGCAGCCCGGGGGGGCATGAG. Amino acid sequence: CASSPGGHE. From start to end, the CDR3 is CASSPGGHEQFF.

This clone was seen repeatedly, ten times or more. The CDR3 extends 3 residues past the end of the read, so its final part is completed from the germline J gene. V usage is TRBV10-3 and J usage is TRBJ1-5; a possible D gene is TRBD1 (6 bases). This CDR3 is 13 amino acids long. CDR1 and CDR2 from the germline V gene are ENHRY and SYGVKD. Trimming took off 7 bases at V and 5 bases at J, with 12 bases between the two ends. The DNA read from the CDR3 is TGTGCCATCAACGGGGGGCTGGATCAGCCC. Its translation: CAINGGLDQP. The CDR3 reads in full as CAINGGLDQPQHF.

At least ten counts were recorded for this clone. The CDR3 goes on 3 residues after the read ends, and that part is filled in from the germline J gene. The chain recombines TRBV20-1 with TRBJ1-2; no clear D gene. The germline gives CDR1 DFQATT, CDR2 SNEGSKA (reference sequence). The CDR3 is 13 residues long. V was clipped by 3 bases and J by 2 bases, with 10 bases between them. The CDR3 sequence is CSASLLGNYGYTF. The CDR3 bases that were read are TGCAGTGCTAGCCTCCTAGGCAACTATGGC.

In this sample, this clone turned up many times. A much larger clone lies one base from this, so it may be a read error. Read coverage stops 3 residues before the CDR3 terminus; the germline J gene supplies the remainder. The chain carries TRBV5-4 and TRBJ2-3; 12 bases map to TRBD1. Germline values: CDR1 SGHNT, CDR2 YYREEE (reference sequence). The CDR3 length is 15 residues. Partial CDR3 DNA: TGTGCCAGCAGCGCGGGGACAGGGGGCAATCAGCCG. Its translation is CASSAGTGGNQP. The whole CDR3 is CASSAGTGGNQPQYF.